This T cell receptor (beta chain) was sequenced during a study of cytomegalovirus exposure and HLA in healthy donors. Study-level results: A list of 164 TCR beta chains associated with cytomegalovirus was given. Presence/absence results assume similar sequencing depth per donor, which may not hold. About 87% or about 30% of the time was how often most TCR beta V segments were productive, according to an earlier analysis.

J was trimmed by 3 bases and V by 4 bases; bases with no gene match: 5. Germline V lookup: CDR1 SGHKS, CDR2 YYEKEE (reference sequence). The CDR3 has 15 amino acids. Primers included in the PCR were 60 Vbeta and 13 Jbeta primers. Sequencing was performed with immunoSEQ multiplex PCR; in TCRdb, only in-frame clones are kept and a portion is missing. The data contain approximately 59,000 clones, around 68% of them singletons. In the case of this clone: The antigen is undetermined.

The V and J genes are TRBV5-5 and TRBJ1-5; TRBD1 aligns across 9 bases. The sample taken for sequencing was PBMCs. The TCR was taken from a man in his forties in good health and CMV-seropositive. CDR3 region: CASSRTGAPNQPQHF. CDR3 nucleotides: TGTGCCAGCAGCCGGACAGGGGCCCCCAATCAGCCCCAGCATTTT.